Below, 10 T cell receptor beta chains from the same sample are listed, as sequenced in a study of blood T cells in healthy people across ages. A second about 7 to 11 cycle PCR used barcoded and J-beta primers. Using its own MiXCR run on the 5' RACE reads, TCRdb lists one record per CDR3 protein. Of about 1.4 million distinct CDR3 sequences listed, approximately 60% are singletons. Sequencing was performed on blood. These receptors all stem from a man younger than 35 in good health.

The chain combines TRBV7-9 with TRBJ1-5; 8 bases line up with TRBD1. Germline V lookup: CDR1 SEHNR, CDR2 FQNEAQ (reference sequence). The CDR3 length is 15 residues. V lost 6 bases, J lost 4 bases, and 8 bases stayed unmatched. This CDR3 is CASSTSGGTNQPQHF. The CDR3 DNA is TGTGCCAGCAGTACCTCAGGGGGCACGAATCAGCCCCAGCATTTT.

This chain links TRBV19 with TRBJ2-4; 10 nucleotides match TRBD1. With the DNA end fitting TRBJ2-7 better, the J assignment may be wrong. This CDR3 has 16 residues. Germline V gene lookup returns CDR1 LNHDA and CDR2 SQIVND (reference sequence). The CDR3 bases are TGTGCCAGTAGCACCACCGAGGGGACAGGGGTTTACGAGCAGTACTTC. Its translation is CASSTTEGTGVYEQYF.

This clonotype appeared a single time. V usage is TRBV29-1 and J usage is TRBJ2-5, with D possibly called TRBD1 or TRBD2 (5 bases each). Trimming removed 5 bases at V and 11 bases at J, with 21 bases between. Germline V gene lookup returns CDR1 SQVTM and CDR2 ANQGSEA. CDR3 length: 13 amino acids. CDR3 in amino acids: CSVSGHRGNEQYF. The CDR3 nucleotides are TGCAGCGTTTCGGGGCACCGAGGGAATGAGCAGTACTTC.

This chain connects TRBV7-2 to TRBJ2-4; 8 bases line up with TRBD2. The CDR3 contains 18 residues. V shed 1 base and J 1 base; nucleotides not matched to a gene: 9. CDR1 SGHTA and CDR2 FQGNSA come from the germline V gene. CDR3 loop: CASSLVAPGGFAKNIQYF. DNA for the CDR3: TGTGCCAGCAGCTTAGTAGCCCCGGGAGGGTTCGCCAAAAACATTCAGTACTTC.

The rearrangement links TRBV7-2 to TRBJ2-7; unclear D gene. Germline values: CDR1 SGHTA, CDR2 FQGNSA. CDR3 length equals 13 residues. The ends were cut back, 4 bases at V and 10 bases at J, with 17 bases in the middle. The CDR3 nucleotides read TGTGCCAGCAGCTCTTACTCCCTCGGAACCCAGTACTTC. Translation gives CASSSYSLGTQYF.

There are a few counts of this clonotype. One end of the junction does not line up with germline, which may come from a read error. The chain uses TRBV20-1 and TRBJ1-2; 7 bases map to TRBD1. The CDR3 has 13 amino acids. CDR1 is DFQATT, CDR2 SNEGSKA, per germline (reference sequence). The CDR3 spells CSARDRVGYGYTF. The DNA for the CDR3 is TGCAGTGCCAGAGACAGGGTTGGTTATGGCTACACCTTC.

This clonotype was detected a few times. This sequence joins TRBV7-2 and TRBJ2-3; a weak D match, TRBD1 (5 bases). With 8 bases removed from V and 11 bases from J, the gap between germline ends came to 26 bases. CDR3 size: 15 residues. The germline V gene has CDR1 SGHTA and CDR2 FQGNSA. CDR3 amino acids: CASLPRADSSVRQYF. The CDR3 DNA is TGTGCCAGCCTACCCAGGGCCGATTCTTCAGTTAGGCAGTATTTT.

This chain joins TRBV12-3 or TRBV12-4 and TRBJ1-5; D ambiguous. Trimming stripped 6 bases from V and 4 bases from J, with 16 bases between. The CDR3 contains 15 residues. In nucleotides, the CDR3 is TGTGCCAGCAGCTCAGAGTGGTCCCGGAATCAGCCCCAGCATTTT. Its protein is CASSSEWSRNQPQHF.

The chain has TRBV12-3 or TRBV12-4 and TRBJ2-6; D call uncertain. With 6 bases removed from V and 0 bases from J, the gap between germline ends came to 12 bases. CDR3 length: 16 amino acids. CDR3 in DNA: TGTGCCAGCAGCTCCATTTCCCTCTCTGGGGCCAACGTCCTGACTTTC. Its protein is CASSSISLSGANVLTF.

The chain has TRBV4-2 and TRBJ1-2; D is undetermined. Germline V gene lookup returns CDR1 LGHNA and CDR2 YNFKEQ. The CDR3 covers 15 residues. V lost 2 bases to trimming and J lost 6 bases, with 16 bases between them. The CDR3 region has the DNA TGTGCCAGCAGCCAACCCGACGAGGAGGCGAATGGCTACACCTTC. Amino acid sequence: CASSQPDEEANGYTF.